The present T cell receptor beta chain was sequenced within a study of blood T cell repertoires in COVID-19. Across the whole study: Sites in the United States, Italy and Spain provided acute and convalescent COVID-19 samples. T cells, B-cell-depleted T cells, or PBMCs supplied cDNA or gDNA.

This CDR3 spans 14 amino acids. The V and J ends lost 6 bases and 7 bases, in that order; junction bases with no gene match: 9. The germline CDR1 and CDR2 sequences are SNHLY and FYNNEI. In the original workflow: It was from reference gene primer amplification that nucleated cell counts were estimated. Using immunoSEQ multiplex PCR, the repertoire was profiled, and TCRdb retains in-frame clones only, with some absent. The V and J calls and clone size are taken from that table; D and trimming were inferred from the DNA. The sample consists of 100,000 to 150,000 clones, around 88% of them appearing once.

The receptor's source is a man aged 45-60 years with acute or convalescent COVID-19. This chain links TRBV2 with TRBJ1-5; 7 nucleotides line up with TRBD1. The sequenced sample consisted of peripheral blood. The CDR3 sequence: CASRGDSYWQPQHF. Written as DNA, the CDR3 is TGTGCCAGCAGAGGGGACAGCTACTGGCAGCCCCAGCATTTT.